One sample yielded the 29 T cell receptor beta chains listed below, sequenced in a study of Ad26.COV2.S vaccination and SARS-CoV-2 variants (dated by TCRdb to about 2021). Library preparation used the immunoSEQ multiplex PCR assay. The table was pulled from immuneACCESS by TCRdb, which kept in-frame rearrangements only. Such tables lose some clones; where checked, under half of the loss comes from unresolved V genes, and the rest has no known cause. The sample table holds hundreds of thousands of clones, of which 70% to 90% were seen once. Around a tenth of the sample belongs to the ten largest clones. Taken with the paper, the label for treatment or condition translates to: around 19 received Ad26.COV2.S at low or high dose, single or two shots; a few received placebo; per-sample allocation not given. For vaccine and placebo recipients, the sequenced repertoires came from samples collected on day 63 after the first injection.

Sequencing was performed on peripheral blood, taken in a trial of Ad26.COV2.S vaccine versus placebo. The origin of the receptors is a person aged 18 to 65 who received the Ad26.COV2.S COVID-19 vaccine or a placebo.

The genes are TRBV4-3 and TRBJ1-2; no definite D call. V lost 0 bases and J 0 bases, leaving 11 bases between the germline ends. The germline V gene encodes CDR1 LGHNA and CDR2 YSLEER. The CDR3 runs to 16 residues. The CDR3 here is CASSQDLGSSNYGYTF. The CDR3 region has the DNA TGCGCCAGCAGCCAAGATCTAGGGAGCTCTAACTATGGCTACACCTTC.

The chain uses TRBV4-2 and TRBJ2-3, with 8 bases identical to TRBD2. Germline V gene data show CDR1 as LGHNA and CDR2 as YNFKEQ. V lost 4 bases, J lost 5 bases, and 5 bases stayed unmatched. The CDR3 extends over 14 amino acids. The DNA for the CDR3 is TGTGCCAGCAGCCTGGGACTAGTTGAAGATACGCAGTATTTT. Its protein is CASSLGLVEDTQYF.

The chain uses TRBV7-2 and TRBJ2-7; the match to TRBD2 covers 11 bases. Trimming cost V 1 base and J 3 bases; bases outside gene matches: 11. CDR3 length equals 18 residues. The germline gives CDR1 SGHTA, CDR2 FQGNSA. Here the CDR3 reads CASSLVPLAGEFYYEQYF. The DNA of the CDR3 is TGTGCCAGCAGCTTAGTGCCACTAGCGGGAGAGTTTTACTACGAGCAGTACTTC.

This clone was picked up a small number of times. J is TRBJ2-3 and V is TRBV15; D uncertain. V dropped 1 base and J dropped 4 bases, with 9 bases sitting between them. CDR1 LNHNV and CDR2 YYDKDF come from the germline V gene (reference sequence). The CDR3 loop spans 14 amino acids. The CDR3, as DNA: TGTGCCACCAGCAGAGGGGTAGCATCAGATACGCAGTATTTT. It specifies CATSRGVASDTQYF.

The V gene is TRBV7-9, the J gene TRBJ2-3; 9 nucleotides line up with TRBD2. Unmatched junction bases numbered 5, after V lost 2 bases and J lost 2 bases. Germline-derived CDR1 and CDR2 are SEHNR and FQNEAQ (reference sequence). The CDR3 has 16 residues. CDR3 sequence reads: CASSLPTSGSTDTQYF. In DNA, the CDR3 is TGTGCCAGCAGCTTACCGACTAGCGGATCCACAGATACGCAGTATTTT. Based on the CDR3 plus reference TRBV7-9 and TRBJ2-3, the full variable domain is DTGVSQNPRHKITKRGQNVTFRCDPISEHNRLYWYRQTLGQGPEFLTYFQNEAQLEKSRLLSDRFSAERPKGSFSTLEIQRTEQGDSAMYLCASSLPTSGSTDTQYFGPGTRLTVL.

The chain links TRBV28 to TRBJ2-7; D perhaps matches TRBD2 (5 bases). Trimming cost V 1 base and J 4 bases, with 14 bases left between them. The CDR3 has 15 residues. The germline V gene has CDR1 MDHEN and CDR2 SYDVKM. CDR3 nucleotide sequence: TGTGCCAGCAGTTTATCGGCGGGCAGTAAGTACGAGCAGTACTTC. Residues: CASSLSAGSKYEQYF.

This clone has just one count. This chain connects TRBV19 to TRBJ1-5, with unresolved D. Germline CDR1 is LNHDA and CDR2 is SQIVND (reference sequence). This CDR3 is 13 amino acids long. V was clipped by 2 bases and J by 11 bases, with 13 bases between them. CDR3 amino acids: CASSITLARTQHF. DNA of the CDR3: TGTGCCAGTAGTATAACCCTGGCTAGGACCCAGCATTTT.

This clone turned up a few times. The chain couples TRBV6-6 to TRBJ2-2; 7 bases fit TRBD1. The V and J ends lost 4 bases and 1 base, in that order; junction bases with no gene match: 3. The CDR3 is 15 amino acids. The germline CDR1 and CDR2 sequences are MNHNY and SVGAGI (reference sequence). The CDR3 loop is CASSSGTENTGELFF. CDR3 coding DNA: TGTGCCAGCAGTTCTGGGACAGAGAACACCGGGGAGCTGTTTTTT.

The genes are TRBV11-2 and TRBJ2-3; possible D gene TRBD1, 6 bases. This CDR3 is 14 amino acids long. The ends were cut back, 5 bases at V and 2 bases at J, with 11 bases in the middle. CDR1 SGHAT and CDR2 FQNNGV come from the germline V gene. This CDR3 is CASSRGQSTDTQYF. The CDR3 bases are TGTGCCAGCAGCCGTGGACAGTCCACAGATACGCAGTATTTT. The full variable domain, its missing parts supplied by reference TRBV11-2 and TRBJ2-3, is EAGVAQSPRYKIIEKRQSVAFWCNPISGHATLYWYQQILGQGPKLLIQFQNNGVVDDSQLPKDRFSAERLKGVDSTLKIQPAKLEDSAVYLCASSRGQSTDTQYFGPGTRLTVL.

This sequence joins TRBV19 and TRBJ2-7; the D gene is possibly TRBD2 (6 bases). This CDR3 is built from 15 residues. CDR1 and CDR2 from the germline V gene are LNHDA and SQIVND (reference sequence). Trimming removed 5 bases from V and 5 bases from J, with 19 bases in between. The CDR3 DNA is TGTGCCAGTAGTGCCGCCCTCCGGGACTTCCACGAGCAGTACTTC. Translation gives CASSAALRDFHEQYF. The whole variable domain, filled in from reference TRBV19 and TRBJ2-7, reads DGGITQSPKYLFRKEGQNVTLSCEQNLNHDAMYWYRQDPGQGLRLIYYSQIVNDFQKGDIAEGYSVSREKKESFPLTVTSAQKNPTAFYLCASSAALRDFHEQYFGPGTRLTVT.

The chain recombines TRBV28 with TRBJ2-7, with a tentative D call TRBD1 (6 bases). Per germline, CDR1 MDHEN and CDR2 SYDVKM. V was clipped by 6 bases and J by 4 bases, with 16 bases between them. The CDR3 runs 14 residues. The chain's CDR3 is CASRLAGTSYEQYF. The CDR3 nucleotides are TGTGCCAGCAGACTTGCCGGGACATCTTACGAGCAGTACTTC.

The chain links TRBV5-4 to TRBJ1-4; 7 bases match TRBD1. Trimming at V came to 4 bases and at J to 2 bases, leaving 2 bases not matched to a gene. CDR1 is SGHNT and CDR2 is YYREEE in the germline V gene (reference sequence). The CDR3 is 14 amino acids. CDR3: CASSPQGTNEKLFF. The CDR3 DNA sequence: TGTGCCAGCAGCCCACAGGGGACTAATGAAAAACTGTTTTTT.

The chain combines TRBV4-3 with TRBJ1-6; D call uncertain. Trimming stripped 0 bases from V and 9 bases from J, with 15 bases between. The CDR3 contains 16 residues. Germline V CDR1 and CDR2: LGHNA, YSLEER. The chain's CDR3 is CASSQDRWNLGSPLHF. In DNA, the CDR3 is TGCGCCAGCAGCCAAGACAGATGGAACCTGGGTTCACCCCTCCACTTT.

The chain's CDR3 is CASVPEGPNTEAFF. In DNA, the CDR3 is TGTGCTAGTGTTCCAGAGGGGCCCAACACTGAAGCTTTCTTT. The V gene is TRBV12-5, the J gene TRBJ1-1, with a weak D call TRBD1 (5 bases). Germline-derived CDR1 and CDR2 are LGHNT and FRNRAP. The germline V and J ends were trimmed by 7 bases and 2 bases, with 14 bases remaining between them. The CDR3 loop spans 14 amino acids.

The chain joins TRBV5-4 to TRBJ2-3; D is perhaps TRBD2 (6 bases). Germline lookup yields CDR1 SGHNT and CDR2 YYREEE (reference sequence). This CDR3 is 14 amino acids long. V shed 5 bases and J shed 1 base, with 11 bases lying between them. DNA for the CDR3: TGTGCCAGCAGGGAAGGCGGGGGCACAGATACGCAGTATTTT. Amino acids: CASREGGGTDTQYF. The variable domain in full, completed from reference TRBV5-4 and TRBJ2-3, reads ETGVTQSPTHLIKTRGQQVTLRCSSQSGHNTVSWYQQALGQGPQFIFQYYREEENGRGNFPPRFSGLQFPNYSSELNVNALELDDSALYLCASREGGGTDTQYFGPGTRLTVL.

The gene calls are TRBV10-2 and TRBJ1-1, with a tentative D call TRBD1 (5 bases). Germline V gene data show CDR1 as WSHSY and CDR2 as SAAADI. Trimming removed 10 bases at V and 5 bases at J, with 17 bases between. The CDR3 has 13 residues. The CDR3, as DNA: TGCGCCACTCAGGGCCGTCAAGGGACTGAAGCTTTCTTT. Protein sequence: CATQGRQGTEAFF.

The J gene is TRBJ1-3, the V gene TRBV19, with D perhaps TRBD1 (6 bases). Germline-derived CDR1 and CDR2 are LNHDA and SQIVND (reference sequence). The CDR3 sequence is 19 residues long. The V and J ends lost 1 base and 0 bases respectively, with 19 bases between them. The CDR3 here is CASSIGDRFGALSGNTIYF. The CDR3, as DNA: TGTGCCAGTAGTATAGGAGACAGGTTCGGGGCCCTCTCTGGAAACACCATATATTTT.

This chain uses TRBV30 with TRBJ2-4, with TRBD1 matching 12 bases. V was pared by 2 bases and J by 6 bases, with 8 bases of the junction left unmatched. In germline, CDR1 is GTSNPN, CDR2 SVGIG (reference sequence). This CDR3 comprises 16 residues. CDR3 in amino acids: CAWSRDRGPLVNIQYF. The CDR3 bases are TGTGCCTGGAGTCGGGACAGGGGGCCACTAGTAAACATTCAGTACTTC.

V is TRBV9 and J is TRBJ2-1; a possible D gene is TRBD2 (6 bases). V was clipped by 2 bases and J by 5 bases, with 17 bases between them. Germline-derived CDR1 and CDR2 are SGDLS and YYNGEE. The CDR3 loop spans 16 amino acids. The CDR3 loop is CASSVGSSGGDNEQFF. The DNA of the CDR3 is TGTGCCAGCAGCGTGGGGAGTAGCGGAGGGGACAATGAGCAGTTCTTC.

V is TRBV4-3 and J is TRBJ2-7; the match to TRBD2 covers 12 bases. The V and J ends lost 0 bases and 0 bases, in that order; junction bases with no gene match: 12. Germline lookup yields CDR1 LGHNA and CDR2 YSLEER. The CDR3 has 20 residues. CDR3 nucleotide sequence: TGCGCCAGCAGCCAAGATTGGGGGGTTACTAGCGGGAGGTACTCCTACGAGCAGTACTTC. This gives the protein CASSQDWGVTSGRYSYEQYF.

V is TRBV5-1 and J is TRBJ2-1; the match to TRBD2 covers 8 bases. Germline assignment: CDR1 SGHRS and CDR2 YFSETQ. The CDR3 covers 14 residues. V was clipped by 6 bases and J by 3 bases; unmatched bases: 5. The CDR3 sequence: CASKAGGDYNEQFF. In DNA, the CDR3 is TGCGCCAGCAAGGCGGGAGGTGACTACAATGAGCAGTTCTTC.

The genes are TRBV19 and TRBJ1-5, with D unresolved. Germline CDR1 and CDR2: LNHDA and SQIVND (reference sequence). V was shortened by 2 bases and J by 4 bases, with 9 bases between the two germline ends. CDR3 length: 14 residues. CDR3 protein: CASSIWTLNQPQHF. The CDR3, as DNA: TGTGCCAGTAGTATATGGACCCTGAATCAGCCCCAGCATTTT.

This clone has just one count. The chain recombines TRBV10-3 with TRBJ2-7; perhaps TRBD1 as D (5 bases). Germline CDR1 reads ENHRY; CDR2 reads SYGVKD. Trimming left V 8 bases short and J 2 bases short, with 13 bases between. The CDR3 extends over 13 amino acids. The CDR3 region has the DNA TGTGCCATCGGGCAGGGTGGGGCCTACGAGCAGTACTTC. Translation: CAIGQGGAYEQYF.

The V and J genes are TRBV7-2 and TRBJ2-7, with D unresolved. V shed 4 bases and J shed 2 bases, with 6 bases lying between them. The CDR3 runs 12 residues. Germline lookup yields CDR1 SGHTA and CDR2 FQGNSA. This CDR3 reads CASSSPAYEQYF. The CDR3 DNA follows: TGTGCCAGCAGCTCCCCGGCCTACGAGCAGTACTTC.

The J gene is TRBJ2-7, the V gene TRBV9; 7 bases map to TRBD2. Germline CDR1 SGDLS, CDR2 YYNGEE. The CDR3 has 15 amino acids. After removal of 0 bases from V and 7 bases from J, the junction contained 10 bases not matched to a gene. As DNA, the CDR3 is TGTGCCAGCAGCGTAGGAGAGCGGGGAAGGGAAGAGCAGTACTTC. This encodes CASSVGERGREEQYF.

The V and J genes are TRBV6-4 and TRBJ1-1; no clear D. The V end lost 2 bases, the J end lost 2 bases, and 9 bases lay between the germline ends. Germline V lookup: CDR1 MRHNA, CDR2 SNTAGT. This CDR3 comprises 14 residues. CDR3 residues: CASSDRWGNTEAFF. The CDR3 DNA is TGTGCCAGCAGTGACCGTTGGGGTAACACTGAAGCTTTCTTT.

This chain joins TRBV6-5 and TRBJ2-3; D is possibly TRBD1 (6 bases). The germline V gene has CDR1 MNHEY and CDR2 SVGAGI. This CDR3 has 15 amino acids. V was shortened by 0 bases and J by 8 bases, with 15 bases between the two germline ends. The DNA of the CDR3 is TGTGCCAGCAGTTACTCGATACTCGTCAGGGGTACGCAGTATTTT. Amino acid sequence: CASSYSILVRGTQYF.

The rearrangement joins TRBV27 to TRBJ1-3; D remains unclear. In germline, CDR1 is MNHEY, CDR2 SMNVEV (reference sequence). Trimming stripped 4 bases from V and 4 bases from J, with 8 bases between. This CDR3 is 13 amino acids long. CDR3 sequence reads: CASSSPPGNTIYF. CDR3 DNA sequence: TGTGCCAGCAGTTCCCCCCCCGGAAACACCATATATTTT.

CDR3 sequence: CASSAGPANYGYTF. The CDR3 bases are TGTGCCAGCAGTGCCGGACCAGCTAACTATGGCTACACCTTC. The V and J genes are TRBV28 and TRBJ1-2; D not certain. Germline V gives CDR1 MDHEN, CDR2 SYDVKM. V dropped 5 bases and J dropped 0 bases, with 10 bases sitting between them. There are 14 residues in the CDR3.